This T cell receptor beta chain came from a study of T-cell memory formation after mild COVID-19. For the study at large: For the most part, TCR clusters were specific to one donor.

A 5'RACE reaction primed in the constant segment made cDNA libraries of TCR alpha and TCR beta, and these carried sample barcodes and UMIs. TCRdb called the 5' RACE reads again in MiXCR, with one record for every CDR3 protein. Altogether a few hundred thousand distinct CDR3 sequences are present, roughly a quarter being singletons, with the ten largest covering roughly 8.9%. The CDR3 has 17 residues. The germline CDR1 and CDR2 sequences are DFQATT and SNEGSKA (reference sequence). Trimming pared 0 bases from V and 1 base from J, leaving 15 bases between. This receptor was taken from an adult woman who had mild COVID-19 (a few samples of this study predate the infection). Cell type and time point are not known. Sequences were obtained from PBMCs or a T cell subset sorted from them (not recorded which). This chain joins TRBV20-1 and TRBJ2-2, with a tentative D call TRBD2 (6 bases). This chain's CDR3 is CSAREGESGLNTGELFF. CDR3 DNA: TGCAGTGCTAGAGAGGGAGAGAGCGGGCTGAACACCGGGGAGCTGTTTTTT.